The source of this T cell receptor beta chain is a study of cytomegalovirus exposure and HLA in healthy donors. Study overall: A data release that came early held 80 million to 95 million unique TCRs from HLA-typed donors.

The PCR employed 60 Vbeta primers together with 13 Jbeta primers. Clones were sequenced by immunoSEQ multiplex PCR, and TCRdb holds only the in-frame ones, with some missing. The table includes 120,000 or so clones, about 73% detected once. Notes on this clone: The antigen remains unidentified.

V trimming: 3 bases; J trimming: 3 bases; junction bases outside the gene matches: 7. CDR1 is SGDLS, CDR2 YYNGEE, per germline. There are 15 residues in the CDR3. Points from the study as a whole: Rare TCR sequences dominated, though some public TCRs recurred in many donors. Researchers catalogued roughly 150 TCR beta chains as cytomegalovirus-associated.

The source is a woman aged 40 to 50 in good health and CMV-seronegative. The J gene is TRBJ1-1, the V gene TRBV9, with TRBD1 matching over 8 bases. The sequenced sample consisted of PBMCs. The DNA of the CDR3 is TGTGCCAGCAGCGCTGGAGGACAGGGATACACTGAAGCTTTCTTT. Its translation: CASSAGGQGYTEAFF.